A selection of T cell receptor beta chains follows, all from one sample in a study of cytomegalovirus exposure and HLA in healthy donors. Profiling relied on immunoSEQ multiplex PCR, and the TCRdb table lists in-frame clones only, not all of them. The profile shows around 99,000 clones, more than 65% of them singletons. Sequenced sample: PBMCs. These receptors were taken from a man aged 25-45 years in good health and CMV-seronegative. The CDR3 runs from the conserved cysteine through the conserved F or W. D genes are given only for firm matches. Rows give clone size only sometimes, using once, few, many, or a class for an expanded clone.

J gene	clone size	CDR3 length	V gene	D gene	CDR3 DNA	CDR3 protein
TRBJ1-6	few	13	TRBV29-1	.	TGCAGCGTTGGGGAGATTGCTGGGTCACCCCTCCACTTT	CSVGEIAGSPLHF
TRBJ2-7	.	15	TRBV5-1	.	TGCGCCAGCAGCTCCCTCGGGGGATACTCCTACGAGCAGTACTTC	CASSSLGGYSYEQYF
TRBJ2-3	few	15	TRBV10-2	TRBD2	TGCGCCAGCACTCGGCGGCTAGCGGACACAGATACGCAGTATTTT	CASTRRLADTDTQYF
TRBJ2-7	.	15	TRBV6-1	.	TGTGCCAGCAGTGAAATAAGGGGAAATCCCCACGAGCAGTACTTC	CASSEIRGNPHEQYF
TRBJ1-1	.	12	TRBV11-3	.	TGTGCGGGACCAGGGGCAGGGACTGAAGCTTTCTTT	CAGPGAGTEAFF
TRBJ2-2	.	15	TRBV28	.	TGTGCCAGCAGTTTATCCAGGGGAAACACCGGGGAGCTGTTTTTT	CASSLSRGNTGELFF
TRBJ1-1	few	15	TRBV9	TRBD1	TGTGCCAGCAGCGCTCCGGACAGGGGGCGGACTGAAGCTTTCTTT	CASSAPDRGRTEAFF
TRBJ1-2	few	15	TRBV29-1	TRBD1	TGCAGCGTTGGGGGACAGGGGTCTTATAACTATGGCTACACCTTC	CSVGGQGSYNYGYTF
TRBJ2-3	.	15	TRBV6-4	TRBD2	TGTGCCAGCAGTAGGGACTATATTAGCACAGATACGCAGTATTTT	CASSRDYISTDTQYF
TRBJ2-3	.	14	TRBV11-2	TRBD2	TGTGCCAGCAGCAGGACTAGCGGGGCGGGTACGCAGTATTTT	CASSRTSGAGTQYF
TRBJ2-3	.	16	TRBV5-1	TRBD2	TGCGCCAGCAGCACGGGGACTAGTGGATGGACAGATACGCAGTATTTT	CASSTGTSGWTDTQYF
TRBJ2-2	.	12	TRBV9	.	TGTGCCAGCAGCCGCGTCGGCGGGGAGCTGTTTTTT	CASSRVGGELFF
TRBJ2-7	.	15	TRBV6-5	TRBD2	TGTGCCAGCAGTACTAGCGGGAGGCCGTCCTACGAGCAGTACTTC	CASSTSGRPSYEQYF
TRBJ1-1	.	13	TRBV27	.	TGTGCCAGCAGTTGGATCAAGGGAGCTGAAGCTTTCTTT	CASSWIKGAEAFF
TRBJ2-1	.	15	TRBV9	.	TGTGCCAGCAGCGCCTCCGGGGGGCCGGGCAATGAGCAGTTCTTC	CASSASGGPGNEQFF
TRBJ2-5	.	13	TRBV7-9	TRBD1	TGTGCCAGCAGCCCCAGGGGGCGGGAGACCCAGTACTTC	CASSPRGRETQYF
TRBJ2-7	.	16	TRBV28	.	TGTGCCAGCAGTTTCTCCGGACTACGTCCCCCCGGCGAGCAGTACTTC	CASSFSGLRPPGEQYF
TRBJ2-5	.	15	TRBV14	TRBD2	TGTGCCAGCAGCCAAGGGGGGGGGTACCTTGAGACCCAGTACTTC	CASSQGGGYLETQYF
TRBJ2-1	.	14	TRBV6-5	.	TGTGCCAGCAGTTACTGGGGCTCCGCCAATGAGCAGTTCTTC	CASSYWGSANEQFF
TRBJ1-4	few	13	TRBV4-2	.	TGTGCCAGCTTGGGGCCTCAGGGTGAAAAACTGTTTTTT	CASLGPQGEKLFF
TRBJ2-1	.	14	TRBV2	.	TGTGCCAGCAGTGAGTGGGGGCTAGTCCATGAGCAGTTCTTC	CASSEWGLVHEQFF
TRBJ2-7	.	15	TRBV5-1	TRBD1	TGCGCCAGCAGCTTGGGTGGGGGACAGGGCTACGAGCAGTACTTC	CASSLGGGQGYEQYF
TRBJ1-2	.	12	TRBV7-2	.	TGTGCCAGCAGCTTACGGGGGGTTCACTACACCTTC	CASSLRGVHYTF
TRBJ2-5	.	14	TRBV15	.	TGTGCCACCAGCAGGGGCAGGGTTGACGAGACCCAGTACTTC	CATSRGRVDETQYF
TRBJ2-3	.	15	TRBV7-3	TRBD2	TGTGCCAGCAGCTCTAGCGGGGGGGCCGGAGATACGCAGTATTTT	CASSSSGGAGDTQYF
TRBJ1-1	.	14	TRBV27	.	TGTGCCAGCAACTCGAGGGAACGGCCTACTGAAGCTTTCTTT	CASNSRERPTEAFF
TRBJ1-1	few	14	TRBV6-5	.	TGTGCCAGCAGTTACTCGCAACTATCGACTGAAGCTTTCTTT	CASSYSQLSTEAFF
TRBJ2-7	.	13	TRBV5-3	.	TGTGCCAGAAGCGACTTATGTGTCCACGAGCAGTACTTC	CARSDLCVHEQYF
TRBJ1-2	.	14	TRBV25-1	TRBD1	TGTGCCAGCAGGGGGACAGCTTCTAACTATGGCTACACCTTC	CASRGTASNYGYTF
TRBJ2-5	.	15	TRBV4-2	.	TGTGCCAGCAGCCAGGGGGAGGCTAGCCGAGAGACCCAGTACTTC	CASSQGEASRETQYF
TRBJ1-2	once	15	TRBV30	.	TGTGCCTGGAGCAACATGGGGACTCTCGGCTATGGCTACACCTTC	CAWSNMGTLGYGYTF
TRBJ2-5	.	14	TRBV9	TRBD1	TGTGCCAGCAGCCTCCCGGACAGGCAAGAGACCCAGTACTTC	CASSLPDRQETQYF
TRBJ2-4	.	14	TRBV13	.	TGTGCCAGCAGTCAGGGTTCCGCCAAAAACATTCAGTACTTC	CASSQGSAKNIQYF
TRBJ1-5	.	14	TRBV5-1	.	TGCGCCAGCAGCCCCGGGGGGAGGGATCAGCCCCAGCATTTT	CASSPGGRDQPQHF
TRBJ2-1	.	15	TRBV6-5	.	TGTGCCAGCAGTCCTTTCGGGACAATCTACAATGAGCAGTTCTTC	CASSPFGTIYNEQFF
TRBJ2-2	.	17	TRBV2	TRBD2	TGTGCCAGCAGTGGGACTAGCGGGGAGGTGGCCACCGGGGAGCTGTTTTTT	CASSGTSGEVATGELFF
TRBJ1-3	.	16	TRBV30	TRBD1	TGTGCCACGGGACAGGGGGCTCTCCCGGGAGGAAACACCATATATTTT	CATGQGALPGGNTIYF
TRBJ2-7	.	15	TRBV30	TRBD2	TGTGCCTGGAGTGCTTCCTATAGCGGGAGGTGGGAGCAGTACTTC	CAWSASYSGRWEQYF
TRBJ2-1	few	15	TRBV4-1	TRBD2	TGCGCCAGCAGCCACATAGCGGGAGTTATGGATGAGCAGTTCTTC	CASSHIAGVMDEQFF
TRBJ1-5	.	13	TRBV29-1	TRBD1	TGCAGCGCGACAGGGGCCAACAATCAGCCCCAGCATTTT	CSATGANNQPQHF
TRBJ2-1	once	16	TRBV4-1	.	TGCGCCAGCAGCCAGGGAGAAAGGGGGGGCTTCAATGAGCAGTTCTTC	CASSQGERGGFNEQFF
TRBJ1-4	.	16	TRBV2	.	TGTGCCAGCAAATGGGTACTTAGGAGAACTAATGAAAAACTGTTTTTT	CASKWVLRRTNEKLFF